The clone carrying this TCR beta chain was found a few times. Its cognate antigen is unknown. The data were taken from a study of T cell responses to AZD1222 COVID-19 vaccine. Study-wide points: Donors were mostly white British, more females; clonal diversity possibly underestimated.

The repertoire was sequenced with immunoSEQ multiplex PCR; TCRdb's copy has only in-frame clones and lacks some. Here the sample spans some 150,000 clones, around four fifths being singletons. Per the germline V gene, CDR1 is MNHNS and CDR2 is SASEGT. The CDR3 has 18 residues. V was pared by 1 base and J by 4 bases, with 20 bases between. The receptor was isolated from an adult in good health. This material consisted of peripheral blood, taken on day 0 of MenACWY control vaccination. The chain couples TRBV6-1 to TRBJ1-3; D is ambiguous. For the CDR3, the DNA is TGTGCCAGCAGTGAAGTCGTAAAAGGCTCATACGGAGGAAACACCATATATTTT. Translation gives CASSEVVKGSYGGNTIYF.